This passage covers 16 T cell receptor beta chains from one sample sequenced in a study of beta chain features in type 1 diabetes. Study-wide results and limits: Among patients with Type 1 diabetes, TCRB CDR3s were moderately but significantly shorter in every one of the four CD4+ subsets.

Investigators reverse transcribed all isolated RNA, so they sequenced expressed TCRB transcripts. The assay was immunoSEQ multiplex PCR, and TCRdb's table has in-frame clones only and misses some. The sample holds over 100,000 clones, roughly 15% seen once. These receptors have no identified antigens. Material for sequencing was central memory CD4+ T cells from blood. The receptor source for this set is a man aged 25 to 40 with type 1 diabetes.

The V gene is TRBV13, the J gene TRBJ2-3; maybe TRBD1 (6 bases). The V gene lost 2 bases and the J gene lost 5 bases, with 17 bases spanning the gap. Germline values: CDR1 PRHDT, CDR2 FYEKMQ (reference sequence). This CDR3 spans 16 amino acids. This chain's CDR3 is CASSLLGTSPEDTQYF. CDR3 in DNA: TGTGCCAGCAGCTTACTAGGGACATCACCAGAAGATACGCAGTATTTT. The entire variable domain, with the rest obtained from reference TRBV13 and TRBJ2-3, is as follows: AAGVIQSPRHLIKEKRETATLKCYPIPRHDTVYWYQQGPGQDPQFLISFYEKMQSDKGSIPDRFSAQQFSDYHSELNMSSLELGDSALYFCASSLLGTSPEDTQYFGPGTRLTVL.

The chain links TRBV30 to TRBJ2-1, with D possibly called TRBD1 or TRBD2 (6 bases each). The CDR3 is 14 residues long. Trimming removed 2 bases at V and 2 bases at J, with 10 bases between. Germline lookup yields CDR1 GTSNPN and CDR2 SVGIG (reference sequence). The CDR3 sequence: CAWSSGEAYNEQFF. In nucleotides, the CDR3 is TGTGCCTGGAGTTCAGGGGAGGCCTACAATGAGCAGTTCTTC. The full variable domain, with the rest looked up from reference TRBV30 and TRBJ2-1, is SQTIHQWPATLVQPVGSPLSLECTVEGTSNPNLYWYRQAAGRGLQLLFYSVGIGQISSEVPQNLSASRPQDRQFILSSKKLLLSDSGFYLCAWSSGEAYNEQFFGPGTRLTVL.

This clone was seen more than once but under ten times. This chain links TRBV4-3 with TRBJ2-7, with no clear D. Trimming left V 4 bases short and J 0 bases short, with 22 bases between. Germline V gene lookup returns CDR1 LGHNA and CDR2 YSLEER. The CDR3 has 18 amino acids. The DNA for the CDR3 is TGCGCCAGCAGCCTCAATATCGGTAGTGGCCTAGACTCCTACGAGCAGTACTTC. Translating it yields CASSLNIGSGLDSYEQYF.

In regard to this clone: The germline gene is not matched at one end of the junction; a read error may be the cause. The chain is built from TRBV11-2 and TRBJ1-1; the D gene is possibly TRBD1 (5 bases). Germline CDR1 reads SGHAT; CDR2 reads FQNNGV. This CDR3 comprises 11 residues. Here the CDR3 reads CASSLDSEAFF. CDR3 bases: TGTGCCAGCAGCCTAGACAGTGAAGCTTTCTTT.

This clone was recorded a few times. CDR3 sequence reads: CASSPQSDTQYF. The CDR3 bases are TGTGCCAGCAGCCCACAGTCGGATACGCAGTATTTT. The chain combines TRBV7-2 with TRBJ2-3; no clear D. There are 12 residues in the CDR3. CDR1 SGHTA and CDR2 FQGNSA come from the germline V gene. Trimming cost V 5 bases and J 6 bases, with 9 bases left between them.

The table lists this clone with a few counts. The chain couples TRBV28 to TRBJ1-5, with a weak D call TRBD1 (6 bases). The CDR3 sequence is 13 residues long. The germline gives CDR1 MDHEN, CDR2 SYDVKM. With 4 bases removed from V and 5 bases from J, the gap between germline ends came to 9 bases. CDR3 in amino acids: CASSSGGHQPQHF. In nucleotides, the CDR3 is TGTGCCAGCAGTTCGGGGGGCCATCAGCCCCAGCATTTT.

The sample holds many counts of this clone. This chain joins TRBV7-6 and TRBJ1-1; weak D call: TRBD1 (6 bases). Per the germline V gene, CDR1 is SGHVS and CDR2 is FNYEAQ. V gave up 4 bases and J gave up 1 base, with 7 bases separating them. The CDR3 extends over 13 amino acids. The CDR3 sequence: CASSSGQNTEAFF. CDR3 nucleotide sequence: TGTGCCAGCAGCTCGGGACAGAACACTGAAGCTTTCTTT.

The rearrangement joins TRBV7-9 to TRBJ2-1; D is undetermined. The CDR3 contains 12 residues. CDR1 and CDR2 (germline): SEHNR, FQNEAQ (reference sequence). V shed 0 bases and J shed 8 bases, with 5 bases lying between them. The CDR3 DNA reads TGTGCCAGCAGCTTAGCGCAGTATGAGCAGTTCTTC. Amino acids: CASSLAQYEQFF.

V usage is TRBV7-2 and J usage is TRBJ1-6; D remains ambiguous. The germline V gene has CDR1 SGHTA and CDR2 FQGNSA. The CDR3 sequence is 16 residues long. The V end lost 5 bases, the J end lost 0 bases, and 11 bases lay between the germline ends. CDR3 nucleotides: TGTGCCAGCAGCCCCCGGAGGAGCTCCTATAATTCACCCCTCCACTTT. This gives the protein CASSPRRSSYNSPLHF.

Only a few counts were recorded for this clone. The V call is TRBV7-2, the J call TRBJ1-5; D call uncertain. Germline V gene lookup returns CDR1 SGHTA and CDR2 FQGNSA. Trimming took 5 bases from V and 6 from J, leaving 17 bases between them. The length of the CDR3 is 15 residues. The CDR3 DNA sequence: TGTGCCAGCAGCCCGATAATGGGCAGCGGTCAGCCCCAGCATTTT. It yields the protein CASSPIMGSGQPQHF.

The chain couples TRBV14 to TRBJ2-5, with TRBD1 matching 7 bases. This CDR3 is built from 17 residues. Losses at the gene ends were 4 bases for V and 1 base for J; bases not matched to a gene: 12. The germline gives CDR1 SGHDN, CDR2 FVKESK. CDR3 region: CASSPRWTGVTQETQYF. The CDR3 region has the DNA TGTGCCAGCAGCCCACGTTGGACAGGCGTTACCCAAGAGACCCAGTACTTC.

The V and J genes are TRBV11-3 and TRBJ1-1; D unclear. The germline V gene encodes CDR1 SGHNT and CDR2 YENEEA. The germline V and J ends were trimmed by 1 base and 1 base, with 13 bases remaining between them. CDR3 length: 16 amino acids. The CDR3: CASSLGALRGNTEAFF. The DNA for the CDR3 is TGTGCCAGCAGCTTAGGGGCCCTGCGGGGGAACACTGAAGCTTTCTTT.

In this sample, this clone turned up a few times. This chain uses TRBV27 with TRBJ1-5, with D possibly TRBD1 on 6 matching bases. Germline CDR1 is MNHEY and CDR2 is SMNVEV (reference sequence). CDR3 length equals 14 residues. V was cut by 6 bases and J by 11 bases, with 20 bases left in between. The CDR3 region is CASSEQGPLGAQHF. CDR3 coding DNA: TGTGCCAGCAGCGAACAGGGTCCGCTGGGGGCCCAGCATTTT.

V gene TRBV5-1 combines with J gene TRBJ2-5; no clear D. CDR1 is SGHRS, CDR2 YFSETQ, per germline. CDR3 length: 12 amino acids. V gave up 1 base and J gave up 5 bases, with 6 bases separating them. The CDR3 bases are TGCGCCAGCAGCTTGCCATCTGAGACCCAGTACTTC. Translating it yields CASSLPSETQYF.

The V call is TRBV5-1, the J call TRBJ2-3; 9 nucleotides align to TRBD2. V was pared by 0 bases and J by 6 bases, with 5 bases of the junction left unmatched. The CDR3 extends over 15 amino acids. Germline CDR1 reads SGHRS; CDR2 reads YFSETQ. The CDR3 DNA is TGCGCCAGCAGCTTGGGGGCTAGCGGGGAGGATACGCAGTATTTT. The encoded protein is CASSLGASGEDTQYF.

This chain joins TRBV10-3 and TRBJ2-5; TRBD1 or TRBD2 may be the D gene (5 bases each). The CDR3 loop spans 15 amino acids. Germline V gene lookup returns CDR1 ENHRY and CDR2 SYGVKD. V shed 3 bases and J shed 4 bases, with 15 bases lying between them. The CDR3 DNA is TGTGCCATCAGTGACCCCCGGGGTGGGGGAGAGACCCAGTACTTC. Residues: CAISDPRGGGETQYF.